The source of this T cell receptor (beta chain) is a study of blood T cell repertoires in COVID-19 (TCRdb year 2020). Some background on the complete study: Collaborator samples came from the United States, Italy and Spain and covered acute and convalescent phases of COVID-19. The prospective study material was composed of cDNA or gDNA derived from T cells, B-cell-depleted T cells, or PBMCs. Deeply sampled blood TCRbeta repertoires from subjects exposed to, actively infected with, or recovered from COVID-19 were included in the dataset. The repertoires were released in a freely available public database meant as a resource for research on the immune response to SARS-CoV-2. The samples were drawn from the first 160 participants of the ongoing ImmuneRACE study and from over 950 subjects provided by 6 global collaborators. Sample metadata almost always included a de-identified subject ID, COVID-19 status, age in years and sex. Where available, HLA class I and class II types were obtained from metadata supplied by the sample provider rather than from assay-based typing. The research as a whole found: The amount of clinical and demographic metadata varied by source and participant and was provided uncurated.

The germline V gene gives CDR1 as LGHNT and CDR2 as FRNRAP. The CDR3 spans 12 residues, from the cysteine through the phenylalanine. The retained sequence is limited to the CDR3, 36 bases, with the frame set at the first base. V is clipped by 6 bases and J by 9 bases, and the sequence between their germline boundaries is 12 bases long. Remarks on this clone: The clone's antigen remains unknown. No base qualities exist here, and no much larger clone lies one base off it.

TCRbeta CDR3 regions were amplified from genomic DNA by means of the immunoSEQ Assay, a bias-controlled multiplex PCR. Under the source paper's analysis protocol: Nucleated cell counts per sample were estimated from amplification of reference gene primers within the assay. Sequence reads were collapsed and filtered to measure the absolute abundance of every unique TCRbeta CDR3 rearrangement. Productive Simpson clonality was computed per sample as the square root of Simpson's diversity index over productive rearrangements. TCRdb re-hosts the immuneACCESS table, in-frame sequences only. Its copies lack some clones; in the studies checked, an unresolved V gene accounts for under half of them, and the cause for the rest is not known. Clone size and V and J calls were adopted from that table, with D and trimming inferred from the DNA. Present in this sample are over 90,000 clones, over 75% of which were seen just once. Roughly 13% of the sample lies in the top ten.

Each collaborating institution followed its own protocols to collect whole blood in K2EDTA tubes. For TCRbeta analysis, collaborator samples were shipped as frozen whole blood, as isolated PBMCs, or as DNA extracted from either sample type. The rearrangement joined TRBV12-5 to TRBJ2-1; a tentative D match to TRBD2 spans 5 bases. The sequenced material came from peripheral blood. This receptor was taken from a human donor in a cohort sampled during active or convalescent COVID-19. The DNA is TGTGCTAGTGGCCCCCTAGGACTTGAGCAGTTCTTC. Its protein product is CASGPLGLEQFF.